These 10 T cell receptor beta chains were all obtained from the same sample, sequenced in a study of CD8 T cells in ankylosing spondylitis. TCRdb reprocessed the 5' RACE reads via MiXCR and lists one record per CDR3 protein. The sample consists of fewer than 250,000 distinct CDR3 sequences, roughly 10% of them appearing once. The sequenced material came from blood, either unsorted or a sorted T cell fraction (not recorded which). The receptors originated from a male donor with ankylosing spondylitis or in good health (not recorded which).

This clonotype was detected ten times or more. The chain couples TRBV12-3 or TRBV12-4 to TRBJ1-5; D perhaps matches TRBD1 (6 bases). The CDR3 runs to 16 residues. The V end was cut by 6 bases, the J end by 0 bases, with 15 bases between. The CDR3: CASSINREYSNQPQHF. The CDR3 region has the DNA TGTGCCAGCAGCATTAACAGGGAATATAGCAATCAGCCCCAGCATTTT.

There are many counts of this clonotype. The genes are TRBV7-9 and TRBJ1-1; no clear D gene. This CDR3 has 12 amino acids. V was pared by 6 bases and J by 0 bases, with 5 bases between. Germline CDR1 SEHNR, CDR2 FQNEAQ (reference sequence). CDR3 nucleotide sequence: TGTGCCAGCAGAAGGGTGAACACTGAAGCTTTCTTT. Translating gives CASRRVNTEAFF.

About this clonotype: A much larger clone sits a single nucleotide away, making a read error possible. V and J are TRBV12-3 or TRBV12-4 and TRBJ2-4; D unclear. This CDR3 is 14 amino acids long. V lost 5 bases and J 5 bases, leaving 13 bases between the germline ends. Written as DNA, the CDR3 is TGTGCCAGCAGTCTAACCAGCCCTGAAAACATTCAGTACTTC. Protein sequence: CASSLTSPENIQYF.

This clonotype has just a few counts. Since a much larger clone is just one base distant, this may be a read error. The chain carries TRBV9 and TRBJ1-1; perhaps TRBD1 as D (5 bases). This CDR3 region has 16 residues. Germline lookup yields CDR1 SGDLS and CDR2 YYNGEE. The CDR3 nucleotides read TGTGCCAGCAGCGTATCAGGGTCCGGCATGAACACTGAAACTTTCTTT. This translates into CASSVSGSGMNTETFF.

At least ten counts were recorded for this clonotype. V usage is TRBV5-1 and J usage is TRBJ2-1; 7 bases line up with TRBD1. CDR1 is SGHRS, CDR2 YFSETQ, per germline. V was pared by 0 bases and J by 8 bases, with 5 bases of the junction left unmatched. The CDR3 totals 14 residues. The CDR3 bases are TGCGCCAGCAGCTTGGCGATGCAGGGGGATGAGCAGTTCTTC. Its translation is CASSLAMQGDEQFF.

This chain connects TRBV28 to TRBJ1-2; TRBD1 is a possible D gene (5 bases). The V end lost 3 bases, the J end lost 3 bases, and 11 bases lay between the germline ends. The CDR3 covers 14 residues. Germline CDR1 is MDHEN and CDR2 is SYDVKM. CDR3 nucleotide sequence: TGTGCCAGCAGTTTGCCCAGGGCTCACTATGGCTACACCTTC. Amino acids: CASSLPRAHYGYTF.

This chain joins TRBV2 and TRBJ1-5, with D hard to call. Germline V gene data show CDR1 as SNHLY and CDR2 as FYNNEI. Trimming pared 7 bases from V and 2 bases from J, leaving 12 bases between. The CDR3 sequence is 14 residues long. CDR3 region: CASKLGSRNQPQHF. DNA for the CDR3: TGTGCCAGCAAACTCGGGAGTCGCAATCAGCCCCAGCATTTT.

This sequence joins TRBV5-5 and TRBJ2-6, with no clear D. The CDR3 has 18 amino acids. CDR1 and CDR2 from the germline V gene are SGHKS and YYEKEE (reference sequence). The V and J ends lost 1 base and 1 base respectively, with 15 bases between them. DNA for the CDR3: TGTGCCAGCAGCTTGAATAAGGTTACCTCTTCTGGGGCCAACGTCCTGACTTTC. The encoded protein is CASSLNKVTSSGANVLTF.

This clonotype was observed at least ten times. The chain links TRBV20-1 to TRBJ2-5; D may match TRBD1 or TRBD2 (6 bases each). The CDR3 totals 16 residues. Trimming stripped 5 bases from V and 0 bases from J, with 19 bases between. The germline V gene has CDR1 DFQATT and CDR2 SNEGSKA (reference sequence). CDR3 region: CSASTGAGMYQETQYF. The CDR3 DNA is TGCAGTGCTTCGACGGGGGCGGGGATGTACCAAGAGACCCAGTACTTC.

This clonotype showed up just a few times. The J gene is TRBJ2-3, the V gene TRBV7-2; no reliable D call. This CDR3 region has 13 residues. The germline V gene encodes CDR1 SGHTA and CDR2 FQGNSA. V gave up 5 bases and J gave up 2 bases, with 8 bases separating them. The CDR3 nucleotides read TGTGCCAGCAGCCCTGTCAACACAGATACGCAGTATTTT. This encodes CASSPVNTDTQYF.